What follows are 8 T cell receptor beta chains derived from one specimen sequenced in a study of T cells after yellow fever vaccination. MiXCR, run by TCRdb on the 5' RACE reads, gives a single entry per CDR3 protein. The sample has some 110,000 distinct CDR3 sequences; around 7.4% are singletons. The sequencing here drew on CD4+ T cells sorted from PBMCs, taken less than 11 days after the first yellow fever vaccination. Every receptor here comes from a man between 18 and 35 years old who received the YFV17D yellow fever vaccine.

Ten or more counts support this clonotype. J is TRBJ1-4 and V is TRBV6-1; 9 bases are shared with TRBD1. J gave up 5 bases and V 5 bases, and 6 bases lay outside the gene matches. Germline-derived CDR1 and CDR2 are MNHNS and SASEGT. The CDR3 runs to 15 residues. The CDR3 loop is CASSPGQGLNEKLFF. The CDR3 nucleotides are TGTGCCAGCAGTCCGGGACAGGGACTGAATGAAAAACTGTTTTTT.

This clonotype was seen ten or more times. The genes are TRBV12-3 or TRBV12-4 and TRBJ2-2; 7 bases match TRBD2. CDR3 length: 14 residues. V lost 5 bases, J lost 8 bases, and 8 bases stayed unmatched. The CDR3 coding sequence is TGTGCCAGCAGTCCTATGCTAGCGGTTGGGGAGCTGTTTTTT. Its translation is CASSPMLAVGELFF.

This clonotype was seen many times. The V call is TRBV3-1, the J call TRBJ1-1; 7 bases line up with TRBD1. Germline loops: CDR1 LGHDT, CDR2 YNNKEL (reference sequence). The V segment lost 8 bases and the J segment 8 bases; nucleotides outside the gene matches: 11. The CDR3 covers 13 residues. The CDR3 nucleotides read TGTGCCAGCGCCCCCGTGGGACAGCAAGAAGCTTTCTTT. As protein: CASAPVGQQEAFF.

This clonotype was seen only a few times. The V gene is TRBV7-2, the J gene TRBJ2-5; D is unresolved. From germline, CDR1 is SGHTA and CDR2 FQGNSA. The CDR3 is made up of 13 amino acids. Trimming cost V 1 base and J 5 bases, with 8 bases left between them. The CDR3 loop reads CASSLERSETQYF. CDR3 nucleotide sequence: TGTGCCAGCAGCTTAGAGCGATCGGAGACCCAGTACTTC.

This clonotype is medium-sized. The gene calls are TRBV2 and TRBJ2-7; 12 nucleotides agree with TRBD1. The CDR3 has 13 amino acids. From germline, CDR1 is SNHLY and CDR2 FYNNEI. The junction had 7 bases not matched to a gene; V was cut back by 9 bases and J by 7 bases. The CDR3 sequence: CASSGTGGGEQYF. The CDR3 DNA reads as TGTGCCAGTTCCGGGACAGGGGGCGGGGAGCAGTACTTC.

This clonotype was observed at least ten times. The CDR3 here is CSARQDTFSNQPQHF. The DNA for the CDR3 is TGCAGTGCTAGACAGGACACATTTAGCAATCAGCCCCAGCATTTT. The rearrangement joins TRBV20-1 to TRBJ1-5; tentatively, D is TRBD1 (5 bases). CDR1 and CDR2 from the germline V gene are DFQATT and SNEGSKA (reference sequence). This CDR3 comprises 15 residues. Trimming took 2 bases from V and 0 from J, leaving 11 bases between them.

This clonotype was found many times. This rearrangement joins TRBV24-1 to TRBJ2-3; 11 nucleotides match TRBD2. J lost 2 bases, V lost 3 bases, and 6 bases had no gene match. Per germline, CDR1 KGHDR and CDR2 SFDVKD. This CDR3 is built from 17 residues. CDR3 sequence: CATSDRTSGRYTDTQYF. The DNA of the CDR3 is TGTGCCACCAGTGATCGGACTAGCGGGCGATACACAGATACGCAGTATTTT.

This clonotype came up many times. V usage is TRBV5-1 and J usage is TRBJ1-1; tentatively, D is TRBD1 (6 bases). CDR3 length: 16 amino acids. The V gene lost 2 bases and the J gene lost 3 bases, with 17 bases spanning the gap. Germline-derived CDR1 and CDR2 are SGHRS and YFSETQ. The CDR3 DNA follows: TGCGCCAGCAGCTTCCGGGACACCTCTCCAGACACTGAAGCTTTCTTT. Translating it yields CASSFRDTSPDTEAFF.